This T cell receptor beta chain was sequenced in a study of T cell changes during pregnancy in multiple sclerosis (dated by TCRdb to 2018 to 2020). Notes on the research overall: The study examined how the T cell repertoire changed over the course of pregnancy in women with multiple sclerosis.

Libraries were built with the immunoSEQ multiplex PCR assay. TCRdb provides this immuneACCESS table in a form limited to in-frame rearrangements. Some clones are lacking; in checked studies, under half of them reflect an unresolved V gene, and why the rest are absent is not known. This sample has over 60,000 clones in its table, and 80% to 95% of those were observed once. Clones ranked in the top ten supply under 1.3% of the sample. CDR1 and CDR2 were assigned from the germline V gene as SGHTA and FQGTGA. The CDR3 starts with the cysteine, ends with the phenylalanine, and has 15 residues. The retained sequence is limited to the CDR3, 45 bases, with the frame set at the first base. V gives up 1 base and J gives up 8 bases, and the segment between their germline ends measures 15 bases. As to this clone: Its antigen remains undetermined. It has no much larger one-base neighbor in the sample; base qualities were not kept.

This clonotype was sampled from a female donor with multiple sclerosis, enrolled in a pregnancy study. The sample consisted of peripheral blood, taken in the first trimester of pregnancy. The chain uses TRBV7-3 and TRBJ2-1; no D gene call is confident. The base sequence is TGTGCCAGCAGCTTAATCGGCGAGCGCCGCGATGAGCAGTTCTTC. The translation is CASSLIGERRDEQFF.